A selection of T cell receptor beta chains follows, all from one sample in a study of T cell responses to AZD1222 COVID-19 vaccine. TCRdb's table, derived via immunoSEQ multiplex PCR, lists solely in-frame clones and lacks some. The data show 140,000 or so clones, roughly nine tenths seen once. Sequences were derived from peripheral blood, sampled on day 0 of AZD1222 vaccination. These receptor sequences come from an adult in good health. Each CDR3 is given with its conserved first and last residue. D genes are given only for firm matches. Some rows have no size entry. The others give once, few or many, or a class for an expanded clone.

TRBV24-1	TRBJ1-2	NA	NA	TGTGCCACCAGTGTCGGAGAAAACCGCCCCTATGGCTACACCTTC	CATSVGENRPYGYTF
TRBV12-3/TRBV12-4	TRBJ1-5	NA	TRBD1	TGTGCCAGCAGTACAGGGGATCAGCCCCAGCATTTT	CASSTGDQPQHF
TRBV29-1	TRBJ2-1	NA	TRBD2	TGCAGCGTTGAACGTGGGAGGGCCGGCAATGAGCAGTTCTTC	CSVERGRAGNEQFF
TRBV7-9	TRBJ2-5	NA	NA	TGTGCCAGCAGCTTAGGTCCCCAAGAGACCCAGTACTTC	CASSLGPQETQYF
TRBV7-3	TRBJ2-3	NA	TRBD1	TGTGCCAGCAGCTCAGGGGGCCTACGGGCGCAGTATTTT	CASSSGGLRAQYF
TRBV24-1	TRBJ1-2	NA	TRBD1	TGTGCCACCAGTGATGGGACAGGGGGCGGTGGCTACACCTTC	CATSDGTGGGGYTF
TRBV18	TRBJ1-1	NA	TRBD1	TGTGCCAGCTCACCAAGACAGGGGGGCAACACTGAAGCTTTCTTT	CASSPRQGGNTEAFF
TRBV5-1	TRBJ1-6	NA	TRBD1	TGCGCCAGCAAGGGTCAGGACAGGGGAAATTCACCCCTCCACTTT	CASKGQDRGNSPLHF
TRBV5-1	TRBJ1-2	once	NA	TGCGCCAGCAGCAGGGACAAATACTATGGCTACACCTTC	CASSRDKYYGYTF
TRBV6-5	TRBJ1-2	NA	TRBD1	TGTGCCAGCAGTTACTCTGGGACAGCGTCTCGCTATGGCTACACCTTC	CASSYSGTASRYGYTF
TRBV18	TRBJ2-1	NA	NA	TGTGCCAGCTCACAGAGGAGCCGCCCGTCTCAACTGACCTCCTACAATGAGCAGTTCTTC	CASSQRSRPSQLTSYNEQFF
TRBV27	TRBJ1-5	NA	TRBD1	TGTGCCAGCAGTTTAGTTGGGACAGGGAGTGGTAATCAGCCCCAGCATTTT	CASSLVGTGSGNQPQHF
TRBV29-1	TRBJ2-1	NA	NA	TGCAGCGGCCTACGGGGATCAGGGTACAATGAGCAGTTCTTC	CSGLRGSGYNEQFF
TRBV4-1	TRBJ2-3	NA	NA	TGCGCCAGCAGCCAGGGATCGGGAGAATTGACAGATACGCAGTATTTT	CASSQGSGELTDTQYF
TRBV2	TRBJ1-1	once	NA	TGTGCCAGCAGTGAGGTCCCTTGGGAAATGAACACTGAAGCTTTCTTT	CASSEVPWEMNTEAFF
TRBV7-8	TRBJ2-7	once	NA	TGTGCCAGCAGCTTTCCCACAGGGTCGGACGAGCAGTACTTC	CASSFPTGSDEQYF
TRBV10-3	TRBJ2-1	NA	TRBD2	TGTGCCATCAGTGCCATACCGGGACTAGCGATAGGGGAGCAGTTCTTC	CAISAIPGLAIGEQFF
TRBV27	TRBJ1-1	NA	NA	TGTGCCAGCAGTCAGAGGGGACTAATGAACACTGAAGCTTTCTTT	CASSQRGLMNTEAFF
TRBV25-1	TRBJ2-1	NA	TRBD1	TGTGCCAGCAGTGGGACGACAGGGTTGAATGAGCAGTTCTTC	CASSGTTGLNEQFF
TRBV5-4	TRBJ1-1	NA	NA	TGTGCCAGCAGCTTGCCCGCCGGGAAGAACACTGAAGCTTTCTTT	CASSLPAGKNTEAFF
TRBV3-1/TRBV3-2	TRBJ2-1	NA	TRBD2	TGTGCCAGCAGCCAAGCTCTAGCGGGGGACAATGAGCAGTTCTTC	CASSQALAGDNEQFF
TRBV9	TRBJ1-5	NA	NA	TGTGCCAGCAGCAAGGGGGAAGATCGCGATCAGCCCCAGCATTTT	CASSKGEDRDQPQHF
TRBV5-4	TRBJ2-7	NA	NA	TGTGCCAGCAGCCCCAATAGCGCTCCCTACGAGCAGTACTTC	CASSPNSAPYEQYF
TRBV20-1	TRBJ1-2	NA	NA	TGCAGTGGAGAGTACTATGGCTACACCTTC	CSGEYYGYTF
TRBV14	TRBJ1-2	NA	NA	TGTGCCAGCAGCCAACAGGGACCTGTCGCGAACTATGGCTACACCTTC	CASSQQGPVANYGYTF
TRBV10-2	TRBJ1-2	NA	NA	TGCGCCAGCCGGGATCCCGGCAGGGCTAACTATGGCTACACCTTC	CASRDPGRANYGYTF
TRBV7-7	TRBJ2-1	NA	TRBD2	TGTGCTAGCAGCCAGGCACTAGCGGACTACAATGAGCAGTTCTTC	CASSQALADYNEQFF
TRBV4-2	TRBJ2-5	NA	TRBD2	TGTGCCAGCAGCCAAGAAGGGACTACCTACCTACAAGAGACCCAGTACTTC	CASSQEGTTYLQETQYF
TRBV19	TRBJ1-5	NA	NA	TGTGCCAGTAGTATCTTTACAGTCAGGGCGGTCAATCAGCCCCAGCATTTT	CASSIFTVRAVNQPQHF
TRBV7-9	TRBJ2-7	NA	TRBD1	TGTGCCAGCAGCTTAGCGGGACAGGGGTACGAGCAGTACTTC	CASSLAGQGYEQYF
TRBV5-1	TRBJ2-1	NA	TRBD2	TGCGCCACCTCATGGGGACTAGGCGACAATGAGCAGTTCTTC	CATSWGLGDNEQFF
TRBV11-2	TRBJ2-1	few	TRBD1	TGTGCCAGCAGCCCAGGGCGGACAGGGGCCTTCGAGCAGTTCTTC	CASSPGRTGAFEQFF
TRBV6-5	TRBJ2-5	NA	TRBD2	TGTGCCAGCACCGCTAGCGGGGGCCTGGAGACCCAGTACTTC	CASTASGGLETQYF
TRBV5-1	TRBJ1-4	NA	NA	TGCGCCAGCAGCGGGCGCGAAGGGGAAAAACTGTTTTTT	CASSGREGEKLFF
TRBV11-2	TRBJ1-1	NA	NA	TGTGCCAGCAGCTCAGACAGGAACACTGAAGCTTTCTTT	CASSSDRNTEAFF
TRBV6-5	TRBJ1-1	NA	TRBD1	TGTGCCAGCAGTTCCTTGACAGGGTTTACTGAAGCTTTCTTT	CASSSLTGFTEAFF
TRBV14	TRBJ2-7	NA	NA	TGTGCCAGCAGCCAGGACGACTACGAGCAGTACTTC	CASSQDDYEQYF
TRBV16	TRBJ2-5	NA	TRBD1	TGTGCCAGCAGACCAGGGGGCAGATACCAAGAGACCCAGTACTTC	CASRPGGRYQETQYF
TRBV5-8	TRBJ1-5	NA	NA	TGTGCCAGCAGCTTCCGGCAGTTGGGGATATATAGCAATCAGCCCCAGCATTTT	CASSFRQLGIYSNQPQHF
TRBV6-5	TRBJ1-5	NA	NA	TGTGCCAGCAGCTGGCAGGGGAATCAGCCCCAGCATTTT	CASSWQGNQPQHF
TRBV18	TRBJ2-3	NA	TRBD2	TGTGCCAGCTTGAGCGGGAGGGCGACAGATACGCAGTATTTT	CASLSGRATDTQYF
TRBV6-1	TRBJ1-5	NA	NA	TGTGCCAGCAGTGCCGGGCAACCCCTAGGGAGCAATCAGCCCCAGCATTTT	CASSAGQPLGSNQPQHF
TRBV27	TRBJ1-5	NA	NA	TGTGGGAAGGGAACTCAGCCCCAGCATTTT	CGKGTQPQHF
TRBV30	TRBJ2-7	NA	NA	TGTGCCTGGAGCACTAAGACAGGAACCCACTACGAGCAGTACTTC	CAWSTKTGTHYEQYF
TRBV7-9	TRBJ2-1	NA	NA	TGTGCCAGCGAAAAGCCGGAAGGGGCCCATTACAATGAGCAGTTCTTC	CASEKPEGAHYNEQFF
TRBV9	TRBJ1-4	NA	NA	TGTGCCAGCAGCGTAGGTCTCGGACAGCCGAATGAAAAACTGTTTTTT	CASSVGLGQPNEKLFF
TRBV7-2	TRBJ2-5	NA	NA	TGTGCCAGCAGCTTAGAGGTTTTTACCCTGGAGACCCAGTACTTC	CASSLEVFTLETQYF
TRBV7-9	TRBJ1-6	NA	TRBD1	TGTGCCAGCAGCCCCTACAGGGGTAGTGCTTCACCCCTCCACTTT	CASSPYRGSASPLHF
TRBV14	TRBJ2-1	few	NA	TGTGCCAGCAGTCTCCCCGACAATGAGCAGTTCTTC	CASSLPDNEQFF
TRBV3-1/TRBV3-2	TRBJ1-2	NA	NA	TGTGCCAGCAGCCAAAGACACGTTAGGTATGGCTACACCTTC	CASSQRHVRYGYTF
TRBV29-1	TRBJ2-1	NA	NA	TGCAGCGTTGATACCTCATACAATGAGCAGTTCTTC	CSVDTSYNEQFF
TRBV5-1	TRBJ1-6	few	TRBD1	TGCGCCAGCAGACGAATACAGGGGGCTGATAATTCACCCCTCCACTTT	CASRRIQGADNSPLHF
TRBV5-1	TRBJ1-5	once	TRBD1	TGCGCCAGCAGTCACACAGGGGGGAATCAGCCCCAGCATTTT	CASSHTGGNQPQHF